The clone carrying this T cell receptor (beta chain) was observed a handful of times. Its antigen remains unidentified. These data belong to a study of cytomegalovirus exposure and HLA in healthy donors. Researchers ran the PCR with 60 Vbeta and 13 Jbeta primers. Method: immunoSEQ multiplex PCR; TCRdb's copy keeps in-frame clones and lacks some. The table records around 200,000 clones, 75% to 90% of them present only once. General study points: Later on, an analysis tied 15,000 to 20,000 TCR beta sequences to HLA alleles at 0.05 false discovery rate. Earlier analysis looked at TCR beta V segments, and most were productive about 90% or about 30% of the time.

Sequencing was carried out using PBMCs. The sequence was obtained from a boy aged 10-17 years in good health and CMV-seronegative.

CDR3 DNA: TGTGCCAGCAGCCACGGTGGGGCCAACGTCCTGACTTTC. Protein sequence: CASSHGGANVLTF. The rearrangement links TRBV7-6 to TRBJ2-6; unclear D gene. CDR1 is SGHVS and CDR2 is FNYEAQ in the germline V gene. V lost 5 bases, J lost 3 bases, and 5 bases lay in between. The CDR3 has 13 amino acids.